This T cell receptor beta chain stems from a study of OX40 agonist ivuxolimab in advanced cancers. Profiling relied on immunoSEQ multiplex PCR, and the TCRdb table lists in-frame clones only, not all of them. Found here are 15,000 to 20,000 clones, approximately 83% of them singletons; the top ten hold roughly 28%. The CDR3 loop spans 16 amino acids. Germline CDR1 is LGHNA and CDR2 is YNFKEQ. The V end was cut by 1 base, the J end by 6 bases, with 19 bases between. This sequence originates from an adult with an advanced solid tumor such as melanoma, head and neck, liver or kidney cancer. The V and J genes are TRBV4-2 and TRBJ2-7; TRBD2 might be the D (7 bases). Source: CD4+ or CD8+ T cells sorted from blood, taken in a trial of the OX40 agonist ivuxolimab. CDR3 bases: TGTGCCAGCAGCCAAGGGGAGGGGCAGGGGTCCGGCGAGCAGTACTTC. Protein sequence: CASSQGEGQGSGEQYF.